The following is a TCR beta chain sequence with its context. The target antigen is unknown. Trimming removed 4 bases from V and 4 bases from J, with 10 bases in between. The length of the CDR3 is 13 residues. The germline gives CDR1 MDHEN, CDR2 SYDVKM. Only in-frame clones appear in the TCRdb table, and some are missing; sequencing was by immunoSEQ multiplex PCR. Among about 150,000 clones listed, about 80% were seen once. The sample originates from a study of cytotoxic CD8 clonotypes in ibrutinib-treated CLL. Study summary: Patient counts were 11 relapsed/refractory, roughly 15 treatment-naive and around 17 IGHV unmutated. Timing of response sample collection was a median roughly twelve months after treatment start, with a range of 6 to 36. Study findings and constraints: At progression, clonality fell back toward baseline after rising at ibrutinib response. There were few public clonotypes, and on treatment they contracted or stayed stable.

The rearrangement links TRBV28 to TRBJ1-2; D uncertain. Sequencing was performed on PBMCs, taken after 24 months of ibrutinib treatment. This sequence was found in a human donor with chronic lymphocytic leukemia. CDR3 in DNA: TGTGCCAGCAGTTATCGTTGGGGCTATGGCTACACCTTC. Protein sequence: CASSYRWGYGYTF.